What follows are 29 T cell receptor beta chains derived from one specimen sequenced in a study of early T cells in non-severe SARS-CoV-2 infection. TCRdb re-called the 5' RACE reads with MiXCR, one entry per CDR3 protein. In the table there are approximately 28,000 distinct CDR3 sequences, about 6% of which are singletons. The sample consisted of whole blood, taken at baseline. Receptors were obtained from an adult who was a healthcare worker with PCR-confirmed SARS-CoV-2 infection or an uninfected control (not recorded which).

This clonotype was detected many times. This rearrangement joins TRBV28 to TRBJ2-4, with 8 bases that match TRBD2. This CDR3 has 16 residues. CDR1 and CDR2 (germline): MDHEN, SYDVKM. V lost 6 bases and J lost 0; bases outside the gene matches: 7. CDR3 sequence: CASSSGTSLAKNIQYF. The DNA for the CDR3 is TGTGCCAGCAGCTCCGGGACTAGTTTAGCCAAAAACATTCAGTACTTC.

In this sample, this clonotype turned up many times. The chain uses TRBV2 and TRBJ1-3; D unresolved. Germline V gene data show CDR1 as SNHLY and CDR2 as FYNNEI. The CDR3 spans 16 residues. Trimming left V 6 bases short and J 0 bases short, with 15 bases between. The DNA for the CDR3 is TGTGCCAGCAGGAGGGCAGGATCCACCTCTGGAAACACCATATATTTT. Protein product: CASRRAGSTSGNTIYF.

This clonotype has a count of ten or more. The rearrangement uses TRBV6-5 and TRBJ2-1; no clear D gene. The CDR3 is made up of 17 amino acids. In germline, CDR1 is MNHEY, CDR2 SVGAGI. V lost 0 bases and J 7 bases, leaving 19 bases between the germline ends. The CDR3 loop is CASSYSIGALVGNEQFF. In nucleotides, the CDR3 is TGTGCCAGCAGTTACTCGATCGGAGCGCTAGTCGGTAATGAGCAGTTCTTC.

This chain connects TRBV6-2 or TRBV6-3 to TRBJ2-3; no firm D call. The V gene's germline CDR1 is MNHEY and CDR2 SVGEGT. The CDR3 is made up of 12 amino acids. Trimming pared 2 bases from V and 2 bases from J, leaving 2 bases between. CDR3 sequence (DNA): TGTGCCAGCAGTTACATCACAGATACGCAGTATTTT. Translating it yields CASSYITDTQYF.

In this sample, this clonotype turned up many times. V usage is TRBV27 and J usage is TRBJ1-5; 7 bases agree with TRBD1. Looked up from germline, CDR1 is MNHEY and CDR2 is SMNVEV (reference sequence). V was pared by 5 bases and J by 7 bases, with 8 bases of the junction left unmatched. The CDR3 has 14 residues. CDR3 nucleotides: TGTGCCAGCAGTCCGCAAGGGGGCGGGCAGCCCCAGCATTTT. As protein: CASSPQGGGQPQHF.

This clonotype has at least ten counts. The chain combines TRBV29-1 with TRBJ1-2, with 8 nucleotides matching TRBD1. V shed 6 bases and J 6 bases; nucleotides not matched to a gene: 9. The germline gives CDR1 SQVTM, CDR2 ANQGSEA. The length of the CDR3 is 13 residues. The CDR3 sequence: CSVSDRGGDGYTF. In nucleotides, the CDR3 is TGCAGCGTCTCCGACAGGGGCGGAGATGGCTACACCTTC. The full variable domain, its missing parts supplied by reference TRBV29-1 and TRBJ1-2, is SAVISQKPSRDICQRGTSLTIQCQVDSQVTMMFWYRQQPGQSLTLIATANQGSEATYESGFVIDKFPISRPNLTFSTLTVSNMSPEDSSIYLCSVSDRGGDGYTFGSGTRLTVV.

In this sample, this clonotype turned up many times. The CDR3 bases are TGTGCCAGCAGTTCTGGACTAGCGGGGGGTCTAGATACGCAGTATTTT. It translates to CASSSGLAGGLDTQYF. The V and J genes are TRBV6-6 and TRBJ2-3; 14 bases match TRBD2. Trimming took 4 bases from V and 5 from J; bases not matched to a gene: 5. The CDR3 is made up of 16 amino acids. CDR1 and CDR2 (germline): MNHNY, SVGAGI (reference sequence).

This chain connects TRBV14 to TRBJ2-1; tentatively, D is TRBD2 (6 bases). Trimming stripped 3 bases from V and 9 bases from J, with 21 bases between. The length of the CDR3 is 16 residues. Per the germline V gene, CDR1 is SGHDN and CDR2 is FVKESK. The CDR3 loop reads CASSHGGSTSRVEQFF. CDR3 bases: TGTGCCAGCAGCCATGGCGGGTCCACTAGCCGAGTTGAGCAGTTCTTC.

In its sample, this clonotype was seen many times. The chain couples TRBV19 to TRBJ1-1; the D gene is possibly TRBD1 (6 bases). Trimming stripped 7 bases from V and 3 bases from J, with 15 bases between. The germline gives CDR1 LNHDA, CDR2 SQIVND (reference sequence). The CDR3 length is 14 residues. CDR3 sequence: CASMGRGWDTEAFF. DNA for the CDR3: TGTGCCAGTATGGGCAGGGGTTGGGACACTGAAGCTTTCTTT.

In its sample, this clonotype was seen many times. This chain uses TRBV6-2 or TRBV6-3 with TRBJ1-5; D unresolved. The V end lost 5 bases, the J end lost 9 bases, and 14 bases lay between the germline ends. CDR3 length equals 13 residues. In germline, CDR1 is MNHEY, CDR2 SVGEGT. The CDR3 reads CASSGYGRRPQHF. CDR3 sequence (DNA): TGTGCCAGCAGTGGGTACGGCCGGCGGCCCCAGCATTTT.

This clonotype was recorded at least ten times. The V call is TRBV6-1, the J call TRBJ2-7, with D possibly being TRBD1 or TRBD2 (7 bases each). This CDR3 spans 16 amino acids. CDR1 is MNHNS, CDR2 SASEGT, per germline. V was cut by 6 bases and J by 2 bases, with 20 bases left in between. DNA of the CDR3: TGTGCCAGCAGGGGATTCAGGGGGGGATTCGCCTACGAGCAGTACTTC. Its translation is CASRGFRGGFAYEQYF.

This clonotype was picked up many times. Here the CDR3 DNA reads TGTGCCAGCAGCTCCAGCGTATGGGGTTCTGAAGCTTTCTTT. Its translation: CASSSSVWGSEAFF. V and J are TRBV9 and TRBJ1-1; no clear D gene. The CDR3 has 14 amino acids. V was trimmed by 4 bases and J by 6 bases, leaving 16 bases between them. Germline V gives CDR1 SGDLS, CDR2 YYNGEE. Supplemented by reference TRBV9 and TRBJ1-1, the full variable domain reads DSGVTQTPKHLITATGQRVTLRCSPRSGDLSVYWYQQSLDQGLQFLIQYYNGEERAKGNILERFSAQQFPDLHSELNLSSLELGDSALYFCASSSSVWGSEAFFGQGTRLTVV.

This clonotype was picked up many times. This chain uses TRBV12-3 or TRBV12-4 with TRBJ2-2; D remains ambiguous. V was trimmed by 0 bases and J by 5 bases, leaving 7 bases between them. The CDR3 runs to 14 residues. The CDR3 DNA reads TGTGCCAGCAGTTTAGCGCTGAGGACCGGGGAGCTGTTTTTT. Protein: CASSLALRTGELFF.

This clonotype showed up many times. The chain has TRBV5-6 and TRBJ2-1; 7 bases map to TRBD2. The V and J ends lost 5 bases and 2 bases, in that order; junction bases with no gene match: 4. Germline CDR1 SGHDT, CDR2 YYEEEE. The CDR3 length is 14 residues. The CDR3, as DNA: TGTGCCAGCAGTGGACTAGTTACCTACAATGAGCAGTTCTTC. Amino acids: CASSGLVTYNEQFF.

This clonotype has only a few counts. V gene TRBV11-2 combines with J gene TRBJ2-1, with TRBD1 as a possible D gene (5 bases). Germline CDR1 reads SGHAT; CDR2 reads FQNNGV. The CDR3 loop spans 13 amino acids. The ends were cut back, 0 bases at V and 8 bases at J, with 8 bases in the middle. The CDR3 bases are TGTGCCAGCAGCTTAGATCTAGGGGATGAGCAGTTCTTC. Its protein is CASSLDLGDEQFF.

This clonotype turned up a few times. V gene TRBV6-2 or TRBV6-3 combines with J gene TRBJ2-1, with 12 bases aligning to TRBD2. Germline V CDR1 and CDR2: MNHEY, SVGEGT. V shed 10 bases, J shed 9 bases, and the junction held 10 bases outside the gene matches. The CDR3 totals 14 residues. CDR3 sequence reads: CATLLAGGPTEQFF. Here the CDR3 DNA reads TGTGCCACCCTACTAGCGGGGGGCCCAACTGAGCAGTTCTTC.

This clonotype was observed many times. The chain uses TRBV20-1 and TRBJ2-3, with unresolved D. The CDR3 runs to 13 residues. Looked up from germline, CDR1 is DFQATT and CDR2 is SNEGSKA (reference sequence). V was shortened by 7 bases and J by 2 bases, with 13 bases between the two germline ends. The CDR3 loop reads CSGGRTDTDTQYF. Written as DNA, the CDR3 is TGCAGTGGAGGCCGTACCGACACAGATACGCAGTATTTT.

This clonotype was recorded many times. The rearrangement joins TRBV6-2 or TRBV6-3 to TRBJ2-7; 10 nucleotides agree with TRBD1. Germline V gene sequence: CDR1 MNHEY, CDR2 SVGEGT. The CDR3 totals 15 residues. V shed 5 bases and J 4 bases; nucleotides not matched to a gene: 8. The CDR3 loop is CASSRPSGQGYEQYF. The CDR3 DNA reads as TGTGCCAGCAGTCGGCCCTCGGGACAGGGGTACGAGCAGTACTTC.

In this sample, this clonotype turned up a few times. V and J are TRBV29-1 and TRBJ2-5, with 9 positions matching TRBD1. Unmatched junction bases numbered 11, after V lost 4 bases and J lost 5 bases. Germline assignment: CDR1 SQVTM and CDR2 ANQGSEA. This CDR3 contains 15 residues. For the CDR3, the DNA is TGCAGCGTTGGGGACAGGGAGGGAAGCGGCGAGACCCAGTACTTC. Translation gives CSVGDREGSGETQYF.

This clonotype has more than one count but fewer than ten. The rearrangement links TRBV13 to TRBJ2-7, with D perhaps matching TRBD1 (5 bases). Germline lookup yields CDR1 PRHDT and CDR2 FYEKMQ (reference sequence). The V end lost 0 bases, the J end lost 3 bases, and 9 bases lay between the germline ends. There are 14 residues in the CDR3. CDR3 residues: CASSLGTVIYEQYF. The CDR3 region has the DNA TGTGCCAGCAGCTTAGGGACAGTAATCTACGAGCAGTACTTC.

This clonotype was picked up many times. The rearrangement joins TRBV10-3 to TRBJ1-1; the match to TRBD1 covers 8 bases. The germline gives CDR1 ENHRY, CDR2 SYGVKD. There are 15 residues in the CDR3. V shed 7 bases and J 1 base; nucleotides not matched to a gene: 8. The CDR3 loop reads CAITPRTGQNTEAFF. The CDR3 DNA follows: TGTGCCATCACCCCCCGGACAGGGCAGAACACTGAAGCTTTCTTT.

The V and J genes are TRBV29-1 and TRBJ2-1; 11 bases line up with TRBD2. The CDR3 covers 15 residues. Germline V lookup: CDR1 SQVTM, CDR2 ANQGSEA. The J segment lost 6 bases and the V segment lost 1 base, leaving 5 bases of the junction unmatched. The DNA of the CDR3 is TGCAGCGTTGAAGGACTAGCGGGGAACCCCAATGAGCAGTTCTTC. Protein: CSVEGLAGNPNEQFF.

This clonotype was seen at least ten times. This sequence joins TRBV7-9 and TRBJ2-2, with 7 bases lining up with TRBD2. This CDR3 is 15 amino acids long. Trimming took 4 bases from V and 6 from J; bases not matched to a gene: 8. CDR1 SEHNR and CDR2 FQNEAQ come from the germline V gene (reference sequence). Here the CDR3 reads CASSSPLRGAGELFF. CDR3 in DNA: TGTGCCAGCAGCTCACCCTTACGGGGGGCCGGGGAGCTGTTTTTT.

This clonotype was recorded many times. This chain joins TRBV12-5 and TRBJ2-3; unclear D gene. Germline CDR1 reads LGHNT; CDR2 reads FRNRAP. The V gene lost 2 bases and the J gene lost 8 bases, with 14 bases spanning the gap. The CDR3 has 14 residues. CDR3 sequence reads: CASGLSSGVATQYF. In DNA, the CDR3 is TGTGCTAGTGGTTTGTCATCTGGAGTGGCTACGCAGTATTTT.

This clonotype has at least ten counts. The V gene is TRBV27, the J gene TRBJ2-3; 8 bases align to TRBD2. V was pared by 6 bases and J by 2 bases, with 4 bases of the junction left unmatched. This CDR3 is built from 14 residues. Germline V gene lookup returns CDR1 MNHEY and CDR2 SMNVEV (reference sequence). The CDR3: CASRQRGYTDTQYF. CDR3 sequence (DNA): TGTGCCAGCAGGCAGCGGGGGTACACAGATACGCAGTATTTT.

This clonotype was seen ten or more times. The gene calls are TRBV7-9 and TRBJ2-2, with TRBD2 matching 11 bases. The V gene end was trimmed by 5 bases and the J gene end by 6 bases; junction bases not matched to a gene: 14. This CDR3 contains 18 residues. Germline V gene data show CDR1 as SEHNR and CDR2 as FQNEAQ (reference sequence). CDR3 sequence: CASSGTSGARPTSGELFF. The CDR3 DNA is TGTGCCAGCAGCGGGACTAGCGGAGCGCGACCCACATCCGGGGAGCTGTTTTTT.

This clonotype was counted many times. The CDR3 nucleotides read TGTGCCAGCTCACCACCTGGGCGCGAGCAGTTCTTC. Translating it yields CASSPPGREQFF. The chain uses TRBV18 and TRBJ2-1; D gene ambiguous. Per the germline V gene, CDR1 is KGHSH and CDR2 is LQKENI. The CDR3 runs 12 residues. The V gene lost 0 bases and the J gene lost 10 bases, with 7 bases spanning the gap.

This clonotype has only a few counts. This chain links TRBV12-3 or TRBV12-4 with TRBJ2-1; D ambiguous. Trimming pared 1 base from V and 9 bases from J, leaving 10 bases between. The CDR3 has 13 amino acids. CDR3 protein: CASSLVGTGEQFF. Here the CDR3 DNA reads TGTGCCAGCAGTTTAGTCGGTACGGGTGAGCAGTTCTTC.

This clonotype was counted at least ten times. The CDR3 loop is CASGLVGGSQPQHF. CDR3 nucleotides: TGTGCTAGTGGTTTGGTAGGTGGATCTCAGCCCCAGCATTTT. The V and J genes are TRBV12-5 and TRBJ1-5; no reliable D call. Trimming pared 0 bases from V and 6 bases from J, leaving 9 bases between. The CDR3 is 14 residues long. CDR1 LGHNT and CDR2 FRNRAP come from the germline V gene.